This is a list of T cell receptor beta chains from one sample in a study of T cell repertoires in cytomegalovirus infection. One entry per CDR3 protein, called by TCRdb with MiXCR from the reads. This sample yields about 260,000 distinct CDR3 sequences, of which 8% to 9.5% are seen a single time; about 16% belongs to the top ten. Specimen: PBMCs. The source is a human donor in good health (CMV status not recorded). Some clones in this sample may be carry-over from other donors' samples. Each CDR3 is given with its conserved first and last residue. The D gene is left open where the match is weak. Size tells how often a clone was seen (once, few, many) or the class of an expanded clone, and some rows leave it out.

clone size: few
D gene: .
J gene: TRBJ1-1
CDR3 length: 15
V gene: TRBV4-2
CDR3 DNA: TGTGCCAGCAGCCAAGGAAGGGCGATGAACACTGAAGCTTTCTTT
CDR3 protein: CASSQGRAMNTEAFF

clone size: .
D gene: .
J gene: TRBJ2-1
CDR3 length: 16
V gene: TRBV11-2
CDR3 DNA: TGTGCCAGCAGCTTAAGACTATCCGACTCCTACAATGAGCAGTTCTTC
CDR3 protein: CASSLRLSDSYNEQFF

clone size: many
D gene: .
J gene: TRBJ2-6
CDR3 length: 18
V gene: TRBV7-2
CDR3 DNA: TGTGCCAGCAGCCTCAGGGGTGTATGGGACTCTGGGGCCAACGTCCTGACTTTC
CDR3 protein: CASSLRGVWDSGANVLTF

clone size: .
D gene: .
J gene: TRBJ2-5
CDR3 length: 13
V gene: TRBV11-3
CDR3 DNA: TGTGCCAGCAGCGGGGACTTTCAAGAGACCCAGTACTTC
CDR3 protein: CASSGDFQETQYF

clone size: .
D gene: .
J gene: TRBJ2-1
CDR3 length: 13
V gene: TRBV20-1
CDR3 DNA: TGCAGTGCTAATAGGCTGTCCTACAATGAGCAGTTCTTC
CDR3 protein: CSANRLSYNEQFF

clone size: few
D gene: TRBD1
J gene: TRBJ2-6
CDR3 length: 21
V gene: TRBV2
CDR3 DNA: TGTGCCAGCACCAAGAGGGGGGCAGGGGGCGCTCAGAGGTCTGGGGCCAACGTCCTGACTTTC
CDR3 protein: CASTKRGAGGAQRSGANVLTF

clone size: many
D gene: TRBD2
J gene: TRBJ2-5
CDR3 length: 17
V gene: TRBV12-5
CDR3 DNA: TGTGCTAGTGGCCGAGGACTAGCGGGTCGCCCCCAAGAGACCCAGTACTTC
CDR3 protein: CASGRGLAGRPQETQYF

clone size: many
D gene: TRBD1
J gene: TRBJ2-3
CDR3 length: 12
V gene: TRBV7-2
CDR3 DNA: TGTGCCAGCAGCTTGGGACAGAGGATGCAGTATTTT
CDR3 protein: CASSLGQRMQYF

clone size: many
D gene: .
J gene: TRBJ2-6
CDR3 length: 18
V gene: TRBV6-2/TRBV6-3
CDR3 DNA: TGTGCCAGCAGTTACTCGAGGCCGCGGACAGCTGGGGCCAACGTCCTGACTTTC
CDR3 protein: CASSYSRPRTAGANVLTF

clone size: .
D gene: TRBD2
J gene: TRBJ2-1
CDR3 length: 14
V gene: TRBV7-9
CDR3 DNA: TGTGCCAGCAGTACCGGGACTAGGGCGAATGAGCAGTTCTTC
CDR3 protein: CASSTGTRANEQFF

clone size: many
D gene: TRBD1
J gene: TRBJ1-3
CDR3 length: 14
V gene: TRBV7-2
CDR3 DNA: TGTGCCAGCAGCGTTGACAGGGTCGGAAACACCATATATTTT
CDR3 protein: CASSVDRVGNTIYF

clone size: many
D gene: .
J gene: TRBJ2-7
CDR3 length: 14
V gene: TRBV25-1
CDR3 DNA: TGTGCCAGCAGCCCCGATGCCCGCAACTACGAGCAGTACTTC
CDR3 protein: CASSPDARNYEQYF

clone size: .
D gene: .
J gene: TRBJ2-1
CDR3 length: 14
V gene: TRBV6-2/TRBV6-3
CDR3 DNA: TGTGCCAGCAAATATTGGGGTGACAGCAATGAGCAGTTCTTC
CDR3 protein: CASKYWGDSNEQFF

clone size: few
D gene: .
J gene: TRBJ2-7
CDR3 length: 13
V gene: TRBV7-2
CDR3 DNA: TGTGCCAGCAGCCTAGAGACCCAGTTTCGGCAGTACTTC
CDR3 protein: CASSLETQFRQYF

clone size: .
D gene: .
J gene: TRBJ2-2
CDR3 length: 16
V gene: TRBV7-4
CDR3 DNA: TGTGCCAGCAGCCTCAATTCCGGCAGTAAGGCCGGGGAGCTGTTTTTT
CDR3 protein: CASSLNSGSKAGELFF

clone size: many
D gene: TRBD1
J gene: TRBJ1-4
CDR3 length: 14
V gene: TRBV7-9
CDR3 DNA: TGTGCCAGCAGCTTGGACAGGACTAATGAAAAACTGTTTTTT
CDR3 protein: CASSLDRTNEKLFF

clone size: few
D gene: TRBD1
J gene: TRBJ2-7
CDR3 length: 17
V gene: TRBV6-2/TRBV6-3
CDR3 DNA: TGTGCCAGTTGCATCGGGACAGGGGGTATCCCCGGGGACCGGGAGTACTTC
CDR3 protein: CASCIGTGGIPGDREYF

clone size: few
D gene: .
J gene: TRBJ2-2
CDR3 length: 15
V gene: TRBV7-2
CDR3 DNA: TGTGCCAGCAGCTTAGAGACGGATGCCCTCGGGGAGCTGTTTTTT
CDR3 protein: CASSLETDALGELFF

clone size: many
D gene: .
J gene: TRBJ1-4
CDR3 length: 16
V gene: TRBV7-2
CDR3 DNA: TGTGCCAGCAGCGAGACAGTCGGCGGCACTAATGAAAAACTGTTTTTT
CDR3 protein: CASSETVGGTNEKLFF

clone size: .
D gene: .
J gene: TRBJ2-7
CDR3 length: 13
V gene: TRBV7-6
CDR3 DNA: TGTGCCAGCAGCATTCTAGTCGGGGGCGAGCAGTACTTC
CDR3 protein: CASSILVGGEQYF

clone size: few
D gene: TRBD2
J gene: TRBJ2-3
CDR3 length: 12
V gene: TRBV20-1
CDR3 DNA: TGCAGTGCTAGCGGGAGGTCAGATACGCAGTATTTT
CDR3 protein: CSASGRSDTQYF

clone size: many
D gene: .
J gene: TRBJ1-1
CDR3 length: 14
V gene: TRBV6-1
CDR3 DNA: TGTGCCAGCAGTGTCCACAGGAAAAACACTGAAGCTTTCTTT
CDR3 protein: CASSVHRKNTEAFF

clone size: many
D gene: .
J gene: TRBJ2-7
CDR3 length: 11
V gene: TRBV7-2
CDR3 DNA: TGTGCCAGCGCAACAGGGTCCGAGCAGTACTTC
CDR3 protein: CASATGSEQYF

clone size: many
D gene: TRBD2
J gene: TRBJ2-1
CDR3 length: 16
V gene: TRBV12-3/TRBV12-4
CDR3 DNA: TGTGCCAGCCAAAGAGGGGCACCGGGACTAGCGGGTGAGCAGTTCTTC
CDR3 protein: CASQRGAPGLAGEQFF

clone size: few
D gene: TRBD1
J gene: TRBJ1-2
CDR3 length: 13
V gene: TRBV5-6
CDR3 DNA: TGTGCCAGCAGCTTCACAGGGGGCCATGGCTACACCTTC
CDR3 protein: CASSFTGGHGYTF

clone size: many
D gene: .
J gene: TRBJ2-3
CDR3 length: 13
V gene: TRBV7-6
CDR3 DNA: TGTGCCACCCACGGTCTCAGCGGAGATACGCAGTATTTT
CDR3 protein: CATHGLSGDTQYF

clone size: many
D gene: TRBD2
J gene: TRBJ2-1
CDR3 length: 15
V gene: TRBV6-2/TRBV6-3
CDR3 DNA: TGTGCCAGCAGTTACGGGACTAGCGGATACAATGAGCAGTTCTTC
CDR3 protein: CASSYGTSGYNEQFF

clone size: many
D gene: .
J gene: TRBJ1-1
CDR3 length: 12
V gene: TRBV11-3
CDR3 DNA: TGTGCCAGCAGAAAGGACAACGGATTAACTTTCTTT
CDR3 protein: CASRKDNGLTFF

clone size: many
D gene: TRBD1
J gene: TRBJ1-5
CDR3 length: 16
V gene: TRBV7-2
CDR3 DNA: TGTGCCAGCAGCACTTGGACAGGGGTTAGCAATCAGCCCCAGCATTTT
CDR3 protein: CASSTWTGVSNQPQHF

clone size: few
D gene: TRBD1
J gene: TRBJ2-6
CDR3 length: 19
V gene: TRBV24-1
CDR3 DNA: TGTGCCACCAGTGATCCGGGGACAGGTCTCTCCTCTGGGGCCAACGTCCTGACTTTC
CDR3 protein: CATSDPGTGLSSGANVLTF

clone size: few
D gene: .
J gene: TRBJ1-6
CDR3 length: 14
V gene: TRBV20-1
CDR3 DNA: TGCAGTGCTAACCCCGACAGTCAGAATTCACCCCTCCACTTT
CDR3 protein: CSANPDSQNSPLHF

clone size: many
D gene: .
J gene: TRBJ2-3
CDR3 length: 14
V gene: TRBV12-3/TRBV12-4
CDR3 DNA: TGTGCCAGCAGTTTTAGCAATGTTGCAGATACGCAGTATTTT
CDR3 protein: CASSFSNVADTQYF

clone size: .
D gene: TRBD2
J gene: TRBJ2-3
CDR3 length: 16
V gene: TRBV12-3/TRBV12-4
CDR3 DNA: TGTGCCAGCAGACCGACTAGCGGGGGATATACAGATACGCAGTATTTT
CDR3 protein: CASRPTSGGYTDTQYF

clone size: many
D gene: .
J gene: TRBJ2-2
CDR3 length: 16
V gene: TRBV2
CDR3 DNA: TGTGCCAGCAGGTCCTCGCCGGGCCCGAGGACCGGGGAGCTGTTTTTT
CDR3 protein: CASRSSPGPRTGELFF

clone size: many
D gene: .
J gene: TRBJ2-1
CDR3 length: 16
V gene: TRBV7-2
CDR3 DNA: TGTGCCAGCAGCCGCGGGTTGGTGGGGGGGGGCACTGAGCAGTTCTTC
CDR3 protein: CASSRGLVGGGTEQFF

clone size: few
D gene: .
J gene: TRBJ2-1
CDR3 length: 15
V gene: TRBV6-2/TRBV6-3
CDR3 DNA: TGTGCCAGCAGTCCGATAGGGGGTCCTGGAGATGAGCAGTTCTTC
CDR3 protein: CASSPIGGPGDEQFF

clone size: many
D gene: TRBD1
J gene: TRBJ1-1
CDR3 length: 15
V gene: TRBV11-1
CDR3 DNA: TGTGCCAGCAGCCCACCGAACGACAGGGGCACTGAAGCTTTCTTT
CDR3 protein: CASSPPNDRGTEAFF

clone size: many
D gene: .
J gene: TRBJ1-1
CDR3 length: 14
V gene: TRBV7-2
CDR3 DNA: TGTGCCAGCAGAGCCTCGACAAGGAACACTGAAGCTTTCTTT
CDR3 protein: CASRASTRNTEAFF

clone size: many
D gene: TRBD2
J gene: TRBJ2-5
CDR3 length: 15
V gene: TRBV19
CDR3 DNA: TGTGCCAGTAGTATGACTAGCGGGAGAGAAGAGACCCAGTACTTC
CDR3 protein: CASSMTSGREETQYF

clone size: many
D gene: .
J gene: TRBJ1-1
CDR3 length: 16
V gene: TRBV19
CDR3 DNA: TGTGCCAGTAGTATAGATCGTTCACCCGTGAACACTGAAGCTTTCTTT
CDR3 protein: CASSIDRSPVNTEAFF

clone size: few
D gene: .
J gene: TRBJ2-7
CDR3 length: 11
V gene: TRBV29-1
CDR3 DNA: TGCAGCGTTTCAGGGCCCTACGAGCAGTACTTC
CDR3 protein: CSVSGPYEQYF

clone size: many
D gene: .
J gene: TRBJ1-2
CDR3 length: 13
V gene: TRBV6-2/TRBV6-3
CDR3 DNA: TGTGCCAGCAGGACAGGAGGCTACTATGGCTACACCTTC
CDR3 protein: CASRTGGYYGYTF

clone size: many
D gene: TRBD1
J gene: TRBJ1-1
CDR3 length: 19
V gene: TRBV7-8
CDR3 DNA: TGTGCCAGCAGCTTTCGCCGGACAGGGGCGGGTCTGGGAAACACTGAAGCTTTCTTT
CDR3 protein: CASSFRRTGAGLGNTEAFF

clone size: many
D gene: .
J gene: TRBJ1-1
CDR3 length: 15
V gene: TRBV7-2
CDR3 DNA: TGTGCCAGCAGCTGGGACGCCTCCATGAACACTGAAGCTTTCTTT
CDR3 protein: CASSWDASMNTEAFF

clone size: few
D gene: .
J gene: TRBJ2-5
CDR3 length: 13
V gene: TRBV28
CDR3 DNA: TGTGCCAGCAGCTCGGACAAGAGGTGGACCCAGTACTTC
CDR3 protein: CASSSDKRWTQYF

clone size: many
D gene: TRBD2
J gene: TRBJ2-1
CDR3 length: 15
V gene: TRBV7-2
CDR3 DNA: TGTGCCAGCAGCCCCGAGGCGGGGGGGCCAGGTGAGCAGTTCTTC
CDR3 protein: CASSPEAGGPGEQFF

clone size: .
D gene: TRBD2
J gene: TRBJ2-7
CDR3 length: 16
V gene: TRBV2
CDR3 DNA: TGTGCCAGCAGGGAAGGACGGGGGGGTGCCCAGTACGAGCAGTACTTC
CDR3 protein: CASREGRGGAQYEQYF